This is a list of T cell receptor beta chains from one sample in a study of CD8+ T cells in alopecia areata. The method was immunoSEQ multiplex PCR; TCRdb's version includes in-frame clones alone and lacks a portion of them. The repertoire has 150,000 to 200,000 clones, roughly 70% of them found once; the top ten carry roughly 1.3%. Sequenced material: CD4+ T cells sorted from blood, taken around week 50, from a patient treated with tofacitinib. These receptors originate from a human donor with alopecia areata. Each CDR3 is given with its conserved first and last residue. Fields, in order: J gene, V gene, clone size, D gene, CDR3 protein, CDR3 DNA. A D gene is named only where the DNA matches it firmly. Some rows mark clone size as missing; the rest say once, few, many or name a class of expanded clone.

>TRBJ2-1|TRBV19|-|TRBD2
CASSPSGGYNEQFF
TGTGCCAGTAGCCCTAGCGGGGGATACAATGAGCAGTTCTTC
>TRBJ2-2|TRBV7-8|-|-
CASSFAPGELFF
TGTGCCAGCAGCTTCGCACCCGGGGAGCTGTTTTTT
>TRBJ1-1|TRBV30|few|TRBD1
CAWSPRPRDRGAEAFF
TGTGCCTGGAGTCCTCGCCCCCGGGACAGGGGCGCTGAAGCTTTCTTT
>TRBJ1-3|TRBV9|-|-
CASSVGFEGGTIYF
TGTGCCAGCAGCGTAGGATTTGAAGGGGGCACCATATATTTT
>TRBJ1-2|TRBV30|-|-
CAWSRDTSNYGYTF
TGTGCCTGGTCCAGGGACACCTCGAACTATGGCTACACCTTC
>TRBJ2-2|TRBV4-3|-|-
CASSQEAANTGELFF
TGCGCCAGCAGCCAAGAAGCCGCGAACACCGGGGAGCTGTTTTTT
>TRBJ2-5|TRBV5-1|-|-
CASSYPGRETQYF
TGCGCCAGCAGCTATCCGGGGAGGGAGACCCAGTACTTC
>TRBJ1-2|TRBV2|-|-
CASDPGAGYGYTF
TGTGCCAGCGACCCAGGGGCGGGCTATGGCTACACCTTC
>TRBJ1-6|TRBV6-5|once|-
CASSYRDPNSPLHF
TGTGCCAGCAGTTACCGGGACCCTAATTCACCCCTCCACTTT
>TRBJ2-1|TRBV23-1|-|-
CASSQSVGGFPSYNEQFF
TGCGCCAGCAGTCAATCAGTGGGGGGTTTCCCGTCCTACAATGAGCAGTTCTTC
>TRBJ1-4|TRBV4-3|few|-
CASSQDQGPKLFF
TGCGCCAGCAGCCAAGATCAGGGACCCAAACTGTTTTTT
>TRBJ2-1|TRBV20-1|-|-
CSARDTGEQFF
TGCAGTGCTAGAGATACCGGAGAGCAGTTCTTC
>TRBJ2-1|TRBV5-1|-|-
CASSLMGNNEQFF
TGCGCCAGCAGCTTGATGGGGAATAATGAGCAGTTCTTC
>TRBJ2-3|TRBV5-1|-|-
CASSLVGAVNTDTQYF
TGCGCCAGCAGCTTGGTAGGGGCAGTTAACACAGATACGCAGTATTTT